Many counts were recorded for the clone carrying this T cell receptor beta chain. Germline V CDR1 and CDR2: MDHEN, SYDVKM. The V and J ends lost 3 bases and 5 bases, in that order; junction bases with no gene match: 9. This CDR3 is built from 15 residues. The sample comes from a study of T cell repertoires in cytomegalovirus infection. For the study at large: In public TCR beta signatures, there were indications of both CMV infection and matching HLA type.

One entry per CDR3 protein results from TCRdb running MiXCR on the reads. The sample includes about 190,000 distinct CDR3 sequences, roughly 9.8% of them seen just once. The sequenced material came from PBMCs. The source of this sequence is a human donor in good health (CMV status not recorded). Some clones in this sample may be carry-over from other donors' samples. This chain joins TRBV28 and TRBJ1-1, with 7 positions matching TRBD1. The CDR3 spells CASSLDSGGRTEAFF. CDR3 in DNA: TGTGCCAGCAGTTTGGATTCAGGGGGAAGGACTGAAGCTTTCTTT.